The 25 T cell receptor beta chains below were found in one sample sequenced in a study of blood T cell repertoires in COVID-19. Repertoires were generated with immunoSEQ multiplex PCR, while TCRdb's copy carries only in-frame clones and drops some. The sample contains 25,000 to 35,000 clones, 88% of which appear only once. The sequenced material came from peripheral blood. The receptors here all came from a human donor in a cohort sampled during active COVID-19.

The rearrangement links TRBV5-1 to TRBJ1-1; tentatively, D is TRBD1 (5 bases). The germline gives CDR1 SGHRS, CDR2 YFSETQ. The CDR3 totals 14 residues. V was trimmed by 2 bases and J by 1 base, leaving 9 bases between them. This CDR3 reads CASSFLGQNTEAFF. CDR3 in DNA: TGCGCCAGCAGCTTCCTCGGACAGAACACTGAAGCTTTCTTT.

This sequence joins TRBV7-2 and TRBJ2-7; 10 bases are a match to TRBD2. The V segment lost 1 base and the J segment 1 base; nucleotides outside the gene matches: 1. Germline V gives CDR1 SGHTA, CDR2 FQGNSA. The CDR3 covers 15 residues. CDR3 in amino acids: CASSLVSGGSYEQYF. CDR3 DNA sequence: TGTGCCAGCAGCTTAGTTAGCGGGGGGTCCTACGAGCAGTACTTC. Complete variable domain (other parts from reference TRBV7-2 and TRBJ2-7): GAGVSQSPSNKVTEKGKDVELRCDPISGHTALYWYRQSLGQGLEFLIYFQGNSAPDKSGLPSDRFSAERTGGSVSTLTIQRTQQEDSAVYLCASSLVSGGSYEQYFGPGTRLTVT.

The table lists this clone with a count of one. The gene calls are TRBV5-1 and TRBJ1-1; D is ambiguous. Germline V gene lookup returns CDR1 SGHRS and CDR2 YFSETQ. Trimming cost V 1 base and J 1 base, with 5 bases left between them. The length of the CDR3 is 13 residues. DNA for the CDR3: TGCGCCAGCAGCTTGCCCAAGAACACTGAAGCTTTCTTT. Amino acid sequence: CASSLPKNTEAFF.

Only a few counts were recorded for this clone. This rearrangement joins TRBV5-1 to TRBJ1-2; D remains unclear. This CDR3 has 13 amino acids. Trimming cost V 3 bases and J 5 bases, with 11 bases left between them. The germline V gene encodes CDR1 SGHRS and CDR2 YFSETQ. The chain's CDR3 is CASSYGRLYGYTF. The CDR3 region has the DNA TGCGCCAGCAGCTATGGGCGCTTGTATGGCTACACCTTC.

Concerning this clone: The junction shows a germline mismatch at one end, possibly a read error. The CDR3 reads CTSSRTFASGEQYF. CDR3 DNA sequence: TGTACCAGCAGTCGGACATTTGCATCCGGCGAGCAGTACTTC. The chain combines TRBV2 with TRBJ2-7, with D possibly matching TRBD1 (5 bases). In germline, CDR1 is SNHLY, CDR2 FYNNEI. The CDR3 has 14 residues.

This sequence joins TRBV7-9 and TRBJ2-3; maybe TRBD2 (6 bases). The CDR3 consists of 15 residues. Germline V lookup: CDR1 SEHNR, CDR2 FQNEAQ (reference sequence). V gave up 5 bases and J gave up 3 bases, with 15 bases separating them. This chain's CDR3 is CASSPKWGRTDTQYF. CDR3 nucleotide sequence: TGTGCCAGCAGCCCCAAGTGGGGGAGGACAGATACGCAGTATTTT.

The chain uses TRBV5-6 and TRBJ1-5, with TRBD1 matching 9 bases. J lost 4 bases, V lost 4 bases, and 6 bases had no gene match. The germline CDR1 and CDR2 sequences are SGHDT and YYEEEE. This CDR3 region has 15 residues. CDR3 amino acids: CASSATGGLNQPQHF. DNA of the CDR3: TGTGCCAGCAGCGCTACAGGGGGCCTGAATCAGCCCCAGCATTTT.

This sequence joins TRBV19 and TRBJ2-1; possible D gene TRBD2, 5 bases. CDR3 length: 13 residues. CDR1 is LNHDA and CDR2 is SQIVND in the germline V gene (reference sequence). V gave up 3 bases and J gave up 8 bases, with 11 bases separating them. The CDR3 reads CASSIFKEDEQFF. The CDR3 DNA sequence: TGTGCCAGTAGTATTTTTAAGGAGGATGAGCAGTTCTTC.

This chain connects TRBV10-3 to TRBJ2-2; no definite D call. The germline V gene encodes CDR1 ENHRY and CDR2 SYGVKD. This CDR3 region has 11 residues. Deletions cut 5 bases from V and 4 bases from J, with 2 bases between. The CDR3 loop is CAISRTGELFF. In DNA, the CDR3 is TGTGCCATCAGTCGCACCGGGGAGCTGTTTTTT.

This chain links TRBV9 with TRBJ1-5; weak D call: TRBD1 (6 bases). V lost 0 bases to trimming and J lost 3 bases, with 10 bases between them. The germline gives CDR1 SGDLS, CDR2 YYNGEE. The CDR3 has 15 amino acids. CDR3 bases: TGTGCCAGCAGCGTAGAGGGGGGGCCCAATCAGCCCCAGCATTTT. Its protein product is CASSVEGGPNQPQHF.

The V gene is TRBV3-1 (or the pseudogene TRBV3-2), the J gene TRBJ2-2, with 7 bases that match TRBD2. This CDR3 region has 15 residues. J gave up 3 bases and V 1 base, and 2 bases lay outside the gene matches. Germline values: CDR1 LGHDT, CDR2 YNNKEL (reference sequence). The CDR3 coding sequence is TGTGCCAGCAGCCAAGGCGGGAGTTACACCGGGGAGCTGTTTTTT. The encoded protein is CASSQGGSYTGELFF.

The V and J genes are TRBV11-3 and TRBJ2-7; possible D gene TRBD2, 5 bases. CDR1 SGHNT and CDR2 YENEEA come from the germline V gene. The V and J ends lost 5 bases and 6 bases respectively, with 14 bases between them. The CDR3 has 13 amino acids. The CDR3 region is CASSRSGFGEQYF. The CDR3 DNA reads as TGTGCCAGCAGCCGTTCGGGGTTCGGCGAGCAGTACTTC.

The chain combines TRBV7-2 with TRBJ2-3; 7 nucleotides match TRBD2. Germline CDR1 is SGHTA and CDR2 is FQGNSA. The CDR3 is made up of 13 amino acids. V lost 5 bases to trimming and J lost 1 base; unmatched junction nucleotides: 0. The CDR3 nucleotides read TGTGCCAGCAGCGGGGGGGGCACAGATACGCAGTATTTT. Amino acids: CASSGGGTDTQYF.

V gene TRBV7-3 combines with J gene TRBJ2-2; a possible D gene is TRBD1 (5 bases). Germline V gene sequence: CDR1 SGHTA, CDR2 FQGTGA. This CDR3 region has 14 residues. V was clipped by 3 bases and J by 1 base, with 6 bases between them. The CDR3 DNA is TGTGCCAGCAGCTTGGGGCTGAACACCGGGGAGCTGTTTTTT. Encoded protein: CASSLGLNTGELFF.

The chain combines TRBV19 with TRBJ2-2; D call uncertain. The CDR3 length is 15 residues. CDR1 LNHDA and CDR2 SQIVND come from the germline V gene (reference sequence). Deletions cut 4 bases from V and 1 base from J, with 10 bases between. CDR3 in DNA: TGTGCCAGTAGTAGCGCAGGCTTGAACACCGGGGAGCTGTTTTTT. Translation: CASSSAGLNTGELFF.

The V gene is TRBV10-3, the J gene TRBJ1-5; D might be TRBD1 (5 bases). Trimming stripped 0 bases from V and 4 bases from J, with 10 bases between. The CDR3 runs to 15 residues. Per the germline V gene, CDR1 is ENHRY and CDR2 is SYGVKD. The CDR3 bases are TGTGCCATCAGTGAGTCAGGGCAGGGAAATCAGCCCCAGCATTTT. Translation: CAISESGQGNQPQHF.

The chain joins TRBV30 to TRBJ1-1; TRBD1 might be the D (5 bases). CDR1 and CDR2 from the germline V gene are GTSNPN and SVGIG (reference sequence). The CDR3 loop spans 12 amino acids. V gave up 4 bases and J gave up 1 base, with 7 bases separating them. As DNA, the CDR3 is TGTGCCTGGACAGGGCAGAACACTGAAGCTTTCTTT. This codes for CAWTGQNTEAFF.

The V call is TRBV6-6, the J call TRBJ1-5; D uncertain. From germline, CDR1 is MNHNY and CDR2 SVGAGI (reference sequence). This CDR3 is 14 amino acids long. V lost 0 bases, J lost 2 bases, and 5 bases lay in between. The CDR3 bases are TGTGCCAGCAGTTACTCGGGCCGCAATCAGCCCCAGCATTTT. Translation: CASSYSGRNQPQHF.

CDR3 bases: TGTGCCAGCTCACCCTATGGTAGCATTCTCCGGGATGGCTACACCTTC. Amino acids: CASSPYGSILRDGYTF. The V and J genes are TRBV18 and TRBJ1-2; D call uncertain. CDR1 and CDR2 (germline): KGHSH, LQKENI. The CDR3 runs to 16 residues. V was pared by 3 bases and J by 6 bases, with 20 bases between.

The rearrangement links TRBV30 to TRBJ1-3; D possibly corresponds to TRBD1 (6 bases). The V and J ends lost 8 bases and 0 bases respectively, with 17 bases between them. The CDR3 consists of 15 residues. The V gene's germline CDR1 is GTSNPN and CDR2 SVGIG (reference sequence). The CDR3 nucleotides are TGTGCCGGCAATACAGGGATTTACTCTGGAAACACCATATATTTT. It codes for CAGNTGIYSGNTIYF.

V and J are TRBV7-9 and TRBJ1-2, with 8 bases lining up with TRBD1. The germline V gene encodes CDR1 SEHNR and CDR2 FQNEAQ (reference sequence). The CDR3 is 14 amino acids. V shed 6 bases and J 4 bases; nucleotides not matched to a gene: 7. Here the CDR3 DNA reads TGTGCCAGCAGTCCTACAGGGGGGATCTATGGCTACACCTTC. Protein: CASSPTGGIYGYTF.

This chain joins TRBV29-1 and TRBJ2-5; 7 bases are a match to TRBD2. The CDR3 length is 13 residues. With V trimmed by 4 bases and J by 5 bases, 7 bases remained unmatched. Germline CDR1 SQVTM, CDR2 ANQGSEA. The CDR3 DNA follows: TGCAGCGTTGGGGCGGGGGACGGGGAGACCCAGTACTTC. Translation gives CSVGAGDGETQYF.

The CDR3 region is CSVGLAGGQGEYF. The CDR3 nucleotides read TGCAGCGTTGGGCTAGCGGGGGGCCAGGGGGAGTATTTT. The chain recombines TRBV29-1 with TRBJ2-3; 11 nucleotides align to TRBD2. The CDR3 is 13 amino acids. V was pared by 4 bases and J by 13 bases, with 10 bases of the junction left unmatched. Germline CDR1 SQVTM, CDR2 ANQGSEA.

This clone was recorded once. The genes are TRBV24-1 and TRBJ1-1, with D possibly being TRBD1 (5 bases). CDR1 is KGHDR, CDR2 SFDVKD, per germline. The CDR3 contains 15 residues. The ends were cut back, 5 bases at V and 3 bases at J, with 15 bases in the middle. CDR3 DNA: TGTGCCACCAGTGGAAGGGGCGCATCCTACACTGAAGCTTTCTTT. Its translation: CATSGRGASYTEAFF.

The CDR3 DNA is TGTGCCAGCACCGAAAGTAGGACAGAAAATTCACCCCTCCACTTT. It encodes CASTESRTENSPLHF. The chain combines TRBV2 with TRBJ1-6; a possible D gene is TRBD1 (6 bases). CDR1 and CDR2 (germline): SNHLY, FYNNEI. The CDR3 has 15 amino acids. Trimming cost V 7 bases and J 7 bases, with 17 bases left between them.